These 20 T cell receptor beta chains came from one sample sequenced in a study of cytomegalovirus exposure and HLA in healthy donors. Profiling relied on immunoSEQ multiplex PCR, and the TCRdb table lists in-frame clones only, not all of them. The sample has more than 75,000 clones; 85% to 95% are singletons. Sample: PBMCs. Receptors were obtained from a man between 18 and 35 years old in good health and CMV-seronegative.

This chain uses TRBV19 with TRBJ1-3; possibly TRBD1 for D (5 bases). Germline CDR1 and CDR2: LNHDA and SQIVND (reference sequence). Deletions cut 7 bases from V and 0 bases from J, with 10 bases between. This CDR3 is 14 amino acids long. The DNA of the CDR3 is TGTGCCAGTACCCGGGGGGGCTCTGGAAACACCATATATTTT. It specifies CASTRGGSGNTIYF. Complete variable domain (other parts from reference TRBV19 and TRBJ1-3): DGGITQSPKYLFRKEGQNVTLSCEQNLNHDAMYWYRQDPGQGLRLIYYSQIVNDFQKGDIAEGYSVSREKKESFPLTVTSAQKNPTAFYLCASTRGGSGNTIYFGEGSWLTVV.

The chain links TRBV29-1 to TRBJ2-1, with D possibly TRBD1 on 5 matching bases. CDR1 is SQVTM and CDR2 is ANQGSEA in the germline V gene. The CDR3 has 12 residues. Trimming cost V 8 bases and J 8 bases, with 16 bases left between them. Here the CDR3 reads CSIARGADEQFF. The CDR3 DNA reads TGCAGCATTGCTAGGGGCGCGGATGAGCAGTTCTTC.

The J gene is TRBJ1-2, the V gene TRBV18, with 7 bases fitting TRBD1. This CDR3 comprises 15 residues. Germline values: CDR1 KGHSH, CDR2 LQKENI. Trimming removed 3 bases from V and 8 bases from J; junction bases left unmatched: 12. The CDR3 is CASSPEQGPQGGYTF. CDR3 coding DNA: TGTGCCAGCTCACCCGAACAGGGGCCGCAAGGAGGCTACACCTTC.

The DNA of the CDR3 is TGTGCCAGCAGCTTATCGCAGGTACACTCCTACGAGCAGTACTTC. Translating it yields CASSLSQVHSYEQYF. This chain joins TRBV7-9 and TRBJ2-7; D uncertain. In germline, CDR1 is SEHNR, CDR2 FQNEAQ (reference sequence). The V end lost 2 bases, the J end lost 0 bases, and 11 bases lay between the germline ends. This CDR3 comprises 15 residues.

This chain uses TRBV2 with TRBJ1-1; weak D call: TRBD1 (6 bases). This CDR3 comprises 13 residues. The germline V gene encodes CDR1 SNHLY and CDR2 FYNNEI. The V and J ends lost 4 bases and 2 bases respectively, with 8 bases between them. DNA of the CDR3: TGTGCCAGCAGTGGGACAGCCAACACTGAAGCTTTCTTT. Translation gives CASSGTANTEAFF.

This chain uses TRBV18 with TRBJ1-2, with D possibly being TRBD1 (6 bases). Trimming removed 1 base from V and 6 bases from J, with 21 bases in between. The CDR3 runs to 17 residues. Germline CDR1 reads KGHSH; CDR2 reads LQKENI. The CDR3 spells CASSPRTTRGITHGYTF. CDR3 bases: TGTGCCAGCTCACCACGAACTACTAGGGGGATAACCCATGGCTACACCTTC.

The chain recombines TRBV6-5 with TRBJ1-3; D remains unclear. This CDR3 is 15 amino acids long. Per germline, CDR1 MNHEY and CDR2 SVGAGI. The germline V and J ends were trimmed by 7 bases and 0 bases, with 13 bases remaining between them. For the CDR3, the DNA is TGTGCCAGCACTCCTATATTCGGCTCTGGAAACACCATATATTTT. Protein sequence: CASTPIFGSGNTIYF.

The chain is built from TRBV4-3 and TRBJ2-7; possibly TRBD1 for D (5 bases). V lost 4 bases and J lost 7, with 14 bases in between. This CDR3 is built from 13 residues. Looked up from germline, CDR1 is LGHNA and CDR2 is YSLEER. This CDR3 is CASSPTWQGEQYF. CDR3 DNA: TGCGCCAGCAGCCCGACCTGGCAGGGAGAGCAGTACTTC.

The chain has TRBV7-2 and TRBJ2-7; D is possibly TRBD2 (5 bases). V lost 3 bases to trimming and J lost 3 bases, with 12 bases between them. The CDR3 has 14 amino acids. Per the germline V gene, CDR1 is SGHTA and CDR2 is FQGNSA. Here the CDR3 reads CASSLSDYSYEQYF. The CDR3 DNA reads as TGTGCCAGCAGCTTGTCTGACTACAGCTACGAGCAGTACTTC.

The rearrangement uses TRBV19 and TRBJ2-1; weak D call: TRBD2 (6 bases). V was cut by 6 bases and J by 9 bases, with 18 bases left in between. The CDR3 is 14 amino acids. Germline V gene lookup returns CDR1 LNHDA and CDR2 SQIVND (reference sequence). CDR3 bases: TGTGCCAGTAGCAAAACGGAGGGCCTGGGTGAGCAGTTCTTC. This sequence encodes CASSKTEGLGEQFF.

The chain carries TRBV5-1 and TRBJ2-6, with D possibly matching TRBD1 (5 bases). Germline CDR1 is SGHRS and CDR2 is YFSETQ. V dropped 7 bases and J dropped 4 bases, with 12 bases sitting between them. This CDR3 contains 14 residues. CDR3 coding DNA: TGCGCCAGCCAGGGCTTAGTAGGGGCCAACGTCCTGACTTTC. The encoded protein is CASQGLVGANVLTF.

The DNA of the CDR3 is TGCGCCAGCAGCCAAGAGGGAGGGTTAGTAGGGGAGCAGTACTTC. It is translated as CASSQEGGLVGEQYF. V gene TRBV4-3 combines with J gene TRBJ2-7; TRBD2 aligns across 7 bases. The CDR3 length is 15 residues. Germline V gene data show CDR1 as LGHNA and CDR2 as YSLEER. Unmatched junction bases numbered 9, after V lost 0 bases and J lost 7 bases.

The genes are TRBV7-6 and TRBJ2-3; 10 bases map to TRBD2. In germline, CDR1 is SGHVS, CDR2 FNYEAQ. This CDR3 has 18 residues. V gave up 5 bases and J gave up 1 base; unmatched junction bases: 12. CDR3 loop: CASSAGAGGPLGTDTQYF. DNA of the CDR3: TGTGCCAGCAGCGCCGGAGCGGGGGGGCCGCTGGGCACAGATACGCAGTATTTT. The complete variable domain, with remaining parts taken from reference TRBV7-6 and TRBJ2-3, reads GAGVSQSPRYKVTKRGQDVALRCDPISGHVSLYWYRQALGQGPEFLTYFNYEAQQDKSGLPNDRFSAERPEGSISTLTIQRTEQRDSAMYRCASSAGAGGPLGTDTQYFGPGTRLTVL.

The chain couples TRBV6-5 to TRBJ1-4; 10 bases are shared with TRBD1. V shed 6 bases, J shed 4 bases, and the junction held 5 bases outside the gene matches. CDR1 MNHEY and CDR2 SVGAGI come from the germline V gene. This CDR3 has 15 amino acids. CDR3 region: CASRRQGAFNEKLFF. The CDR3 nucleotides are TGTGCCAGCAGGCGACAGGGGGCTTTTAATGAAAAACTGTTTTTT.

This chain connects TRBV18 to TRBJ1-2, with 8 bases lining up with TRBD1. CDR1 is KGHSH and CDR2 is LQKENI in the germline V gene. Trimming cost V 5 bases and J 4 bases; bases outside gene matches: 9. The CDR3 contains 15 residues. The CDR3 loop reads CASSTTDREGYGYTF. The DNA for the CDR3 is TGTGCCAGCTCAACAACGGACAGGGAGGGCTATGGCTACACCTTC. Based on the CDR3 plus reference TRBV18 and TRBJ1-2, the full variable domain is NAGVMQNPRHLVRRRGQEARLRCSPMKGHSHVYWYRQLPEEGLKFMVYLQKENIIDESGMPKERFSAEFPKEGPSILRIQQVVRGDSAAYFCASSTTDREGYGYTFGSGTRLTVV.

V usage is TRBV4-1 and J usage is TRBJ1-3, with 8 bases aligning to TRBD1. Germline V gives CDR1 MGHRA, CDR2 YSYEKL. The length of the CDR3 is 19 residues. Losses at the gene ends were 4 bases for V and 2 bases for J; bases not matched to a gene: 16. In DNA, the CDR3 is TGCGCCAGCAGCCCCTGGCAGACAGGGGCCGTAACCCCTGGAAACACCATATATTTT. Translating it yields CASSPWQTGAVTPGNTIYF.

V usage is TRBV11-2 and J usage is TRBJ1-2; possible D gene TRBD1, 5 bases. Between the trimmed V and J ends, which lost 5 bases and 4 bases, there was a span of 11 bases. There are 13 residues in the CDR3. Germline-derived CDR1 and CDR2 are SGHAT and FQNNGV. In DNA form, the CDR3 reads TGTGCCAGCAGCACTGACAGCCCCTATGGCTACACCTTC. Translated: CASSTDSPYGYTF.

The chain links TRBV2 to TRBJ2-2; no reliable D call. Germline-derived CDR1 and CDR2 are SNHLY and FYNNEI. The CDR3 covers 13 residues. V was trimmed by 4 bases and J by 6 bases, leaving 9 bases between them. The CDR3 loop reads CASSAQFSGELFF. DNA of the CDR3: TGTGCCAGCAGTGCACAGTTTTCCGGGGAGCTGTTTTTT.

This chain uses TRBV7-8 with TRBJ1-2; D is perhaps TRBD1 (5 bases). CDR3 size: 15 residues. Trimming stripped 1 base from V and 5 bases from J, with 14 bases between. Germline CDR1 reads SGHVS; CDR2 reads FQNEAQ. Here the CDR3 DNA reads TGTGCCAGCAGCTTAGTCTCGGGGGAGGGGTATGGCTACACCTTC. Translating it yields CASSLVSGEGYGYTF. The full variable domain, in which reference TRBV7-8 and TRBJ1-2 provide the parts outside the CDR3, is GAGVSQSPRYKVAKRGQDVALRCDPISGHVSLFWYQQALGQGPEFLTYFQNEAQLDKSGLPSDRFFAERPEGSVSTLKIQRTQQEDSAVYLCASSLVSGEGYGYTFGSGTRLTVV.

CDR3: CASSAFRDSPQVRSQHF. CDR3 DNA: TGTGCCAGCAGTGCCTTTAGGGACAGCCCTCAAGTGCGGTCCCAGCATTTT. V gene TRBV6-4 combines with J gene TRBJ1-5; 7 bases are shared with TRBD1. CDR3 length equals 17 residues. The V gene's germline CDR1 is MRHNA and CDR2 SNTAGT. J gave up 11 bases and V 4 bases, and 20 bases lay outside the gene matches.